This paragraph covers one T cell receptor beta chain sequence. This CDR3 comprises 14 residues. Germline CDR1 reads MNHEY; CDR2 reads SVGAGI. The junction had 8 bases not matched to a gene; V was cut back by 6 bases and J by 6 bases. The record originates from a study of blood T cell repertoires in COVID-19. Overall study context: Spain, Italy and the United States supplied samples that represented acute and convalescent COVID-19.

TCRdb's table, derived via immunoSEQ multiplex PCR, lists solely in-frame clones and lacks some. The data contain 150,000 to 200,000 clones, around 83% of them singletons. Seattle participants joined during active infection and were tracked over time. The chain links TRBV6-5 to TRBJ1-5, with 7 bases aligning to TRBD1. Sequencing was performed on peripheral blood. The receptor was isolated from an older woman with COVID-19, enrolled during active disease. CDR3 protein: CASRVVQGTQPQHF. The DNA for the CDR3 is TGTGCCAGCAGGGTGGTACAGGGGACTCAGCCCCAGCATTTT.